Sequencing of this T cell receptor (beta chain) was carried out in a study of shared clonotypes between healthy human individuals (dated by TCRdb to 2019 to 2021). As for the study more broadly: A couple of women and a few men aged 18 to 49 years were included in the cohort. For each donor, CD4 naive and CD4 memory were each run on three plates, CD8 naive on two plates, and CD8 memory on one plate. To estimate repertoire size and how much clonotype sharing occurs between individuals, the study deeply sequenced the blood TCR repertoires of several healthy adults. Libraries were prepared and TCR repertoires were sequenced by different laboratories using diverse techniques, in order to increase sequencing depth and limit assay-specific biases. Between about 0.9 and 10 billion PBMCs per donor were obtained by leukapheresis. What the study reported, not specific to this receptor: Clonotypes shared by all four sorted-subset donors showed higher generation probabilities than non-shared clonotypes. The genetic and exposure-history diversity represented was limited by the small number of donors. Roughly 5% of naive CD4, 3% to 3.5% of naive CD8, about 2.4% of memory CD4, and 0.4% of memory CD8 clonotypes were shared across several donors. Naive subsets generally had larger estimated clonotype richness than memory subsets. Pairwise subsampling indicated that sequencing depth was expected to affect the degree of clonotype sharing among donors. Sampling was restricted to blood, and TCR repertoires in tissues likely differ from the TCR repertoires found in blood. Even with the large sequencing depth, rarefaction of the sorted-subset datasets indicated that sequencing was incomplete.

The CDR3, cysteine through phenylalanine, is 13 amino acids long. Only the CDR3 DNA is retained, 39 bases long and in frame from the first base. As encoded in the germline V gene, CDR1 is SGHRS while CDR2 is YFSETQ. V lost 0 bases and J lost 4 bases; the stretch between them is 7 bases long. Donors were healthy HIV-negative adults with no recently reported acute infections or vaccinations. Every donor was a Caucasian adult living in Nashville, Tennessee, USA. Magnetic negative selection was used to enrich CD4+ T cells, after which naive cells were positively selected on CD45RA and the negative fraction became the memory subset. Blood was collected by leukapheresis, and PBMCs were isolated by Ficoll-Histopaque density gradient centrifugation and then cryopreserved in liquid nitrogen vapor phase. Analytical flow cytometry was used to check the purity and quantity of every magnetically sorted T cell population. Each sorted fraction had its genomic DNA isolated and then quantified by UV absorbance on a Nanodrop 2000c.

TCR CDR3 regions were amplified from genomic DNA by multiplex PCR using the deep immunoSEQ assay. Extracted genomic DNA from each cell subset was spread evenly across all wells of several immunoSEQ 96-well plates, with each plate serving as a replicate. For sorted subsets, approximately 200 ng of genomic DNA, equivalent to around 29,000 T cell genomes, went into each replicate PCR. The purified libraries were quantified using a Qubit 3.0 fluorometer, sized with a Bioanalyzer 2100, and then quantified again using the KAPA Library Quantification kit. Each immunoSEQ 96-well plate was sequenced on its own single-read 150-cycle Illumina NextSeq 550 flow cell. Per the authors' processing: The immunoSEQ output contained only junctional sequences without quality scores, so filtering could not match that applied to full-length reads. Sequences were annotated with PyIR, a Python wrapper for IgBLAST v1.9, using IMGT germline references to assign V/J genes and CDR3. Reads were filtered out if the reads had weak V/J assignments (E-value above 1e-6), no CDR3, stop codons, out-of-frame junctions, or ambiguous translated residues. A V3J clonotype was defined by an identical inferred V gene, J gene, and CDR3 amino acid sequence. The percentage overlap between two repertoires was calculated by dividing the number of shared unique clonotypes by the size of the smaller repertoire. Repertoire richness was assessed with RTK rarefaction, the Chao1 estimator, and Recon v2.1 estimates of unobserved clonotypes. OLGA was used to compute generation probabilities for all TCRbeta clonotypes that the gDNA method yielded from a handful of donors. What TCRdb holds here is the immuneACCESS table cut down to in-frame rearrangements. Part of the clones is not present; checked against another copy, under half of the missing clones reflect an unresolved V gene, and the others are unexplained. V and J calls and clone size are copied from that table; D and trimming were computed from the DNA. The sample data list 2 million to 3 million clones, and 80% to 95% of these were observed just once. About 0.38% of the sample belongs to the ten largest clones.

In the case of this clone: Its antigen is still unknown. Nothing much larger sits one base from this clone, and base qualities are not available. The same CDR3 is also encoded by other DNA sequences in this sample.

The specimen was naive CD4+ T cells from PBMCs. Explained via the paper, the cell subset or site label denotes: CD45RA+ positively selected. This receptor chain uses TRBV5-1 and TRBJ2-5; TRBD2 is a possible D gene, resting on 6 matching bases. The sequence came from a man aged 18-30 years in good health. Some clones in this sample may be carry-over from other donors' samples. The CDR3 region: CASSLDGRETQYF. The DNA reads as follows: TGCGCCAGCAGCTTGGACGGGAGAGAGACCCAGTACTTC.